The TCR beta chain described here comes from a study of T cell responses to AZD1222 COVID-19 vaccine. As to this clone: Its antigen is still unknown.

Study-level findings and limits: White British donors predominated, females outnumbered males, and clonal diversity was possibly underestimated.

The germline V gene has CDR1 SGHNT and CDR2 YENEEA. The CDR3 is made up of 14 amino acids. The table came from immunoSEQ multiplex PCR; TCRdb's copy has only in-frame clones and leaves some out. The data show about 150,000 clones, 85% to 95% seen once. The chain links TRBV11-3 to TRBJ2-2; D possibly corresponds to TRBD1 (5 bases). The tail of the sequence fits TRBJ1-3 better, so the J call may be wrong. The sample was peripheral blood, taken on day 0 of AZD1222 vaccination. The TCR originated in an adult in good health. Written as DNA, the CDR3 is TGTGCCAGCAGCTCGGGACTCTCTGGAAACACCATATATTTT. This codes for CASSSGLSGNTIYF.